This TCR beta chain was identified during a study of PD-L1 blockade in urothelial cancer. As regards this clone: What it recognizes is unknown.

Findings and limits, study-wide: Durable-benefit patients expanded tumor-associated blood clones more at 3 weeks.

Germline lookup yields CDR1 SNHLY and CDR2 FYNNEI. This CDR3 has 13 residues. Between the trimmed V and J ends, which lost 4 bases and 5 bases, there was a span of 9 bases. Method: immunoSEQ multiplex PCR; TCRdb's copy keeps in-frame clones and lacks some. Of about 36,000 clones in the sample, over 65% were seen once. Time point described: peripheral blood 6 weeks after treatment start. Sample numbers ranged from 1 to 8 per patient, encompassing pretreatment and on-treatment collections. This sequence originates from a man aged 40-55 years with urothelial cancer. Sequences were derived from PBMCs, sampled around atezolizumab (anti-PD-L1) treatment. The chain recombines TRBV2 with TRBJ1-5; maybe TRBD1 (6 bases). CDR3 nucleotides: TGTGCCAGCAGTGTCCAGGGGTATCAGCCCCAGCATTTT. Protein: CASSVQGYQPQHF.